One and the same sample provided the 3 T cell receptor beta chains below, sequenced in a study of T cells after posttransplantation cyclophosphamide. The assay was immunoSEQ multiplex PCR, and TCRdb's table has in-frame clones only and misses some. The sample lists over 30,000 clones, none appearing once, the ten largest making up 1% to 1.5%. The sample taken for sequencing was PBMCs. Receptors originate from a girl aged 5 to 17 in good health, CMV-negative, and a related stem cell transplant donor.

This clone occurred a few times. The V call is TRBV15, the J call TRBJ1-5, with D perhaps TRBD1 (5 bases). Trimming removed 1 base at V and 2 bases at J, with 12 bases between. Germline V CDR1 and CDR2: LNHNV, YYDKDF (reference sequence). This CDR3 region has 16 residues. The DNA for the CDR3 is TGTGCCACCAGCAGAGGTGGGGCAGTTCGCAATCAGCCCCAGCATTTT. The encoded protein is CATSRGGAVRNQPQHF.

This clone was observed many times. The rearrangement links TRBV18 to TRBJ2-1; 7 bases agree with TRBD1. Germline V gives CDR1 KGHSH, CDR2 LQKENI. With 5 bases clipped from V and 5 bases from J, the junction kept 6 bases outside the gene matches. This CDR3 comprises 14 residues. CDR3 in DNA: TGTGCCAGCTCAACGGACAGGTTTGACAATGAGCAGTTCTTC. It codes for CASSTDRFDNEQFF.

This clone came up many times. The rearrangement links TRBV4-1 to TRBJ1-1; no firm D call. V was clipped by 1 base and J by 4 bases, with 13 bases between them. The germline V gene has CDR1 MGHRA and CDR2 YSYEKL. CDR3 length equals 15 residues. This CDR3 is CASSQVGEGATEAFF. DNA for the CDR3: TGCGCCAGCAGCCAAGTTGGGGAGGGCGCCACTGAAGCTTTCTTT.